These 23 T cell receptor beta chains originate from one sample sequenced in a study of blood T cell repertoires in COVID-19. Here immunoSEQ multiplex PCR was the method, and the copy in TCRdb shows in-frame clones only, minus some. The sample holds hundreds of thousands of clones, about 89% seen once. Sequenced sample: peripheral blood. These receptors all come from a young woman with acute or convalescent COVID-19.

The chain employs TRBV5-1 and TRBJ2-1, with 7 nucleotides matching TRBD1. In germline, CDR1 is SGHRS, CDR2 YFSETQ. The CDR3 loop spans 18 amino acids. The ends lost 4 bases at V and 3 bases at J; junction bases unmatched: 16. In DNA form, the CDR3 reads TGCGCCAGCAGCCTCCAACCTCGAGGGGGCATGCGCTACAATGAGCAGTTCTTC. Translating it yields CASSLQPRGGMRYNEQFF.

This chain links TRBV19 with TRBJ1-1; D gene uncertain. CDR3 length: 15 amino acids. V gave up 1 base and J gave up 1 base, with 10 bases separating them. Germline-derived CDR1 and CDR2 are LNHDA and SQIVND (reference sequence). The CDR3 DNA follows: TGTGCCAGTAGTATAGGTCCTGCAGGGAACACTGAAGCTTTCTTT. Amino acid sequence: CASSIGPAGNTEAFF. Looking up the rest from reference TRBV19 and TRBJ1-1 gives the full variable domain: DGGITQSPKYLFRKEGQNVTLSCEQNLNHDAMYWYRQDPGQGLRLIYYSQIVNDFQKGDIAEGYSVSREKKESFPLTVTSAQKNPTAFYLCASSIGPAGNTEAFFGQGTRLTVV.

V and J are TRBV2 and TRBJ1-2; possibly TRBD1 for D (6 bases). Deletions cut 4 bases from V and 4 bases from J, with 10 bases between. The CDR3 is 13 residues long. The germline CDR1 and CDR2 sequences are SNHLY and FYNNEI. Here the CDR3 reads CASSVQGSYGYTF. The CDR3 bases are TGTGCCAGCAGTGTACAGGGTTCCTATGGCTACACCTTC.

V usage is TRBV27 and J usage is TRBJ2-2; D is ambiguous. CDR1 and CDR2 (germline): MNHEY, SMNVEV (reference sequence). V shed 8 bases and J shed 0 bases, with 10 bases lying between them. The CDR3 loop spans 14 amino acids. The CDR3 spells CASSFGANTGELFF. In nucleotides, the CDR3 is TGTGCCAGCTCCTTCGGAGCGAACACCGGGGAGCTGTTTTTT.

The CDR3, as DNA: TGTGCCAGCAGTCTTAGGGACACAGTCACCGGGGAGCTGTTTTTT. Translated, it gives CASSLRDTVTGELFF. The rearrangement links TRBV2 to TRBJ2-2, with a possible D match to TRBD1 (6 bases). This CDR3 spans 15 amino acids. V was cut by 5 bases and J by 4 bases, with 14 bases left in between. CDR1 is SNHLY, CDR2 FYNNEI, per germline.

The J gene is TRBJ1-1, the V gene TRBV30, with D uncertain. The ends were cut back, 4 bases at V and 10 bases at J, with 10 bases in the middle. This CDR3 is built from 10 residues. The germline V gene has CDR1 GTSNPN and CDR2 SVGIG (reference sequence). The CDR3, as DNA: TGTGCCTGGATAGAGGGTCGAGCTTTCTTT. Translated: CAWIEGRAFF.

The genes are TRBV30 and TRBJ1-5, with D uncertain. This CDR3 has 13 amino acids. Germline CDR1 is GTSNPN and CDR2 is SVGIG (reference sequence). V dropped 1 base and J dropped 0 bases, with 4 bases sitting between them. The CDR3 DNA follows: TGTGCCTGGAGTGCTTTTAGCAATCAGCCCCAGCATTTT. It specifies CAWSAFSNQPQHF.

The chain is built from TRBV30 and TRBJ2-1; 11 positions match TRBD2. CDR3 size: 15 residues. The J segment lost 4 bases and the V segment lost 2 bases, leaving 4 bases of the junction unmatched. Germline CDR1 GTSNPN, CDR2 SVGIG (reference sequence). The CDR3 reads CAWSQGTSGYNEQFF. The DNA for the CDR3 is TGTGCCTGGAGTCAAGGGACTAGCGGATACAATGAGCAGTTCTTC.

V and J are TRBV19 and TRBJ1-4; 9 bases align to TRBD1. The J segment lost 6 bases and the V segment lost 5 bases, leaving 10 bases of the junction unmatched. This CDR3 is built from 16 residues. The germline V gene encodes CDR1 LNHDA and CDR2 SQIVND (reference sequence). The CDR3 sequence is CASSASLWTGDEKLFF. CDR3 DNA sequence: TGTGCCAGTAGTGCAAGCCTGTGGACAGGGGATGAAAAACTGTTTTTT.

The chain is built from TRBV18 and TRBJ1-4; TRBD1 agrees at 7 bases. Germline V lookup: CDR1 KGHSH, CDR2 LQKENI. This CDR3 region has 12 residues. V was pared by 5 bases and J by 8 bases, with 2 bases of the junction left unmatched. This CDR3 reads CASSSRGEKLFF. CDR3 DNA: TGTGCCAGCTCATCCAGGGGGGAAAAACTGTTTTTT.

This clone was detected once. The chain couples TRBV2 to TRBJ2-1; 8 nucleotides agree with TRBD1. CDR1 SNHLY and CDR2 FYNNEI come from the germline V gene. The CDR3 is 13 residues long. Trimming at V came to 7 bases and at J to 4 bases, leaving 3 bases not matched to a gene. CDR3 sequence (DNA): TGTGCCAGCACGACAGGGGAATACAATGAGCAGTTCTTC. Translating it yields CASTTGEYNEQFF.

The chain joins TRBV3-1 (or the pseudogene TRBV3-2) to TRBJ1-2, with 7 bases lining up with TRBD1. Germline V gene data show CDR1 as LGHDT and CDR2 as YNNKEL (reference sequence). The CDR3 sequence is 16 residues long. V was clipped by 4 bases and J by 2 bases; unmatched bases: 10. In DNA form, the CDR3 reads TGTGCCAGCAGCCCTAGTCCCGGGACAGAGAACTATGGCTACACCTTC. It yields the protein CASSPSPGTENYGYTF.

This sequence joins TRBV2 and TRBJ2-5, with 11 bases fitting TRBD2. V was clipped by 1 base and J by 5 bases; unmatched bases: 6. The CDR3 contains 16 residues. The germline V gene encodes CDR1 SNHLY and CDR2 FYNNEI. CDR3 sequence: CASSEGRTSGRETQYF. In DNA form, the CDR3 reads TGTGCCAGCAGTGAAGGGAGGACTAGCGGGCGGGAGACCCAGTACTTC.

This clone was recorded once. The genes are TRBV4-1 and TRBJ1-2, with TRBD1 as a possible D gene (5 bases). CDR3 length: 15 amino acids. V lost 0 bases and J lost 0, with 8 bases in between. Germline V CDR1 and CDR2: MGHRA, YSYEKL. The CDR3 protein is CASSQDWTTNYGYTF. In nucleotides, the CDR3 is TGCGCCAGCAGCCAAGATTGGACAACTAACTATGGCTACACCTTC.

The V call is TRBV5-1, the J call TRBJ2-7; D possibly corresponds to TRBD2 (5 bases). Germline lookup yields CDR1 SGHRS and CDR2 YFSETQ. This CDR3 has 19 residues. V lost 4 bases and J 0 bases, leaving 26 bases between the germline ends. The chain's CDR3 is CASSPQVVRGPRSSYEQYF. The CDR3 nucleotides read TGCGCCAGCAGCCCCCAAGTGGTCCGCGGGCCGAGGAGCTCCTACGAGCAGTACTTC.

There are a few counts of this clone. The chain has TRBV2 and TRBJ2-1; TRBD1 aligns across 8 bases. Germline values: CDR1 SNHLY, CDR2 FYNNEI. J gave up 3 bases and V 9 bases, and 10 bases lay outside the gene matches. The CDR3 sequence is 15 residues long. The CDR3 protein is CASQKGGQDYNEQFF. In DNA form, the CDR3 reads TGTGCCAGTCAAAAGGGGGGACAGGACTACAATGAGCAGTTCTTC.

This chain connects TRBV5-6 to TRBJ2-2, with a possible D match to TRBD2 (6 bases). Trimming stripped 6 bases from V and 2 bases from J, with 20 bases between. The CDR3 runs to 17 residues. Germline V lookup: CDR1 SGHDT, CDR2 YYEEEE. CDR3 loop: CASTKSWGDGNTGELFF. CDR3 DNA sequence: TGTGCCAGCACCAAGAGCTGGGGGGACGGTAACACCGGGGAGCTGTTTTTT.

This clone appeared once. This chain links TRBV5-1 with TRBJ2-7, with TRBD1 identical over 9 bases. The CDR3 is 15 residues long. Trimming took 0 bases from V and 6 from J; bases not matched to a gene: 7. Germline V gene data show CDR1 as SGHRS and CDR2 as YFSETQ. The CDR3 sequence is CASSLGVQGASEQYF. The CDR3, as DNA: TGCGCCAGCAGCTTGGGTGTACAGGGGGCGAGCGAGCAGTACTTC. The complete variable domain, with remaining parts taken from reference TRBV5-1 and TRBJ2-7, reads KAGVTQTPRYLIKTRGQQVTLSCSPISGHRSVSWYQQTPGQGLQFLFEYFSETQRNKGNFPGRFSGRQFSNSRSEMNVSTLELGDSALYLCASSLGVQGASEQYFGPGTRLTVT.

This clone was counted only a few times. CDR3 in DNA: TGCGCCAGCAGCACCCGACCCGCCGAGGGCAATGAGCAGTTCTTC. Translated: CASSTRPAEGNEQFF. The rearrangement uses TRBV4-1 and TRBJ2-1, with D maybe TRBD2 (5 bases). From germline, CDR1 is MGHRA and CDR2 YSYEKL. The CDR3 spans 15 residues. V lost 5 bases, J lost 6 bases, and 17 bases lay in between.

This sequence joins TRBV6-1 and TRBJ2-2, with 7 bases identical to TRBD2. The CDR3 is made up of 17 amino acids. Germline V CDR1 and CDR2: MNHNS, SASEGT. V lost 1 base, J lost 2 bases, and 7 bases stayed unmatched. In nucleotides, the CDR3 is TGTGCCAGCAGTGAAGGGGGACTATGGGGAAACACCGGGGAGCTGTTTTTT. Translated, it gives CASSEGGLWGNTGELFF.

This chain links TRBV5-1 with TRBJ1-2; TRBD1 matches 9 bases. Germline V lookup: CDR1 SGHRS, CDR2 YFSETQ. V gave up 4 bases and J gave up 6 bases; unmatched junction bases: 10. This CDR3 comprises 15 residues. This CDR3 is CASSRTGGLKDGYTF. The CDR3 DNA is TGCGCCAGCAGCCGTACAGGGGGCCTCAAGGATGGCTACACCTTC.

The chain links TRBV7-6 to TRBJ1-3, with 7 bases matching TRBD1. This CDR3 region has 18 residues. J gave up 6 bases and V 0 bases, and 14 bases lay outside the gene matches. From germline, CDR1 is SGHVS and CDR2 FNYEAQ. The CDR3 loop is CASSLAAARGQLENTIYF. CDR3 nucleotide sequence: TGTGCCAGCAGCTTAGCGGCCGCTCGGGGACAGTTAGAAAACACCATATATTTT.

This chain connects TRBV20-1 to TRBJ2-1, with D uncertain. The CDR3 length is 10 residues. V shed 6 bases and J shed 6 bases, with 6 bases lying between them. In germline, CDR1 is DFQATT, CDR2 SNEGSKA (reference sequence). CDR3 residues: CSATINEQFF. The CDR3 region has the DNA TGCAGTGCCACTATCAATGAGCAGTTCTTC.